This T cell receptor (beta chain) came from a study of T cells after yellow fever vaccination. TCRdb re-called the 5' RACE reads with MiXCR, one entry per CDR3 protein. The table includes approximately 170,000 distinct CDR3 sequences, roughly 9.6% detected once. This clonotype was picked up many times. The CDR3 totals 14 residues. Per the germline V gene, CDR1 is DFQATT and CDR2 is SNEGSKA (reference sequence). Losses at the gene ends were 6 bases for V and 4 bases for J; bases not matched to a gene: 9. This TCR derives from a man aged 18-30 years who received the YFV17D yellow fever vaccine. The source material was CD8+ T cells sorted from PBMCs, sampled 15 days after the yellow fever booster vaccination. This sequence joins TRBV20-1 and TRBJ2-7; 10 nucleotides align to TRBD1. The CDR3 sequence is CSAQSRTGGYEQYF. The CDR3 bases are TGCAGTGCCCAGTCCCGGACAGGGGGTTACGAGCAGTACTTC.